This TCR beta chain was identified in a study of CD8 T cells in ankylosing spondylitis. Study results and caveats: Clones tied to disease were said to be significantly enriched in matched ankylosing spondylitis synovial fluid. Characteristic of ankylosing spondylitis blood, it appeared, was a TCR beta motif comprising about eight highly homologous variants.

With regard to this clonotype: The antigen is unknown.

Generation of TCR beta libraries employed quantitative 5'-RACE incorporating molecular barcodes. TCRdb redid the calling of the 5' RACE reads with MiXCR, one entry per CDR3 protein. This table holds roughly 180,000 distinct CDR3 sequences, around 13% found once. This CDR3 has 14 amino acids. The germline CDR1 and CDR2 sequences are MNHEY and SMNVEV (reference sequence). Deletions cut 0 bases from V and 6 bases from J, with 10 bases between. Sequenced: blood, either unsorted or a sorted T cell fraction (not recorded which). The sequence was collected from a male donor with ankylosing spondylitis or in good health (not recorded which). This sequence joins TRBV27 and TRBJ2-3; D might be TRBD1 (5 bases). As DNA, the CDR3 is TGTGCCAGCAGTTTATCTTCTGGGGCCGATACGCAGTATTTT. Encoded protein: CASSLSSGADTQYF.